These T cell receptor beta chains were read from a single sample in a study of PD-L1 blockade in urothelial cancer. This table comes from immunoSEQ multiplex PCR, and its TCRdb copy is limited to in-frame clones, with some not included. The sample has approximately 80,000 clones, roughly 87% seen once. The starting material was PBMCs, obtained around atezolizumab (anti-PD-L1) treatment. The receptors shown here come from a man aged 65-85 years with urothelial cancer. Each CDR3 is given with its conserved first and last residue. A D gene is named only where the DNA matches it firmly.

J,D,V,CDR3
TRBJ2-3,TRBD2,TRBV7-2,CASSSGLAGVGDTQYF
TRBJ1-5,TRBD1,TRBV7-9,CASSQTGNSNQPQHF
TRBJ2-2,.,TRBV19,CASSIQRESGELFF
TRBJ1-2,TRBD1,TRBV11-3,CASSLGQGGGYTF
TRBJ2-2,.,TRBV21-1,CARGQGGTGELFF
TRBJ2-1,TRBD2,TRBV7-3,CASSLNPSGSGSDEQFF
TRBJ1-5,.,TRBV19,CASSMGRDNQPQHF
TRBJ1-3,.,TRBV19,CASSIDNSGNTIYF
TRBJ1-2,.,TRBV10-3,CAISESGEGLYGYTF
TRBJ2-2,TRBD1,TRBV7-7,CASSRTGGEVGELFF
TRBJ2-5,TRBD2,TRBV5-5,CASSPSTSTRETQYF
TRBJ1-4,TRBD1,TRBV11-2,CASSLDLAGGNEKLFF
TRBJ1-2,TRBD1,TRBV5-5,CASSLSGGQGTQMTYGYTF
TRBJ2-1,TRBD2,TRBV6-6,CASSPGTTNEQFF
TRBJ1-1,.,TRBV6-1,CASSETTETEAFF
TRBJ2-7,.,TRBV19,CASSIEGGYRDSLLYEQYF
TRBJ2-1,TRBD2,TRBV4-1,CASRPAGGGVSYNEQFF
TRBJ1-2,TRBD1,TRBV7-9,CASSLDRAGYFGYTF
TRBJ1-2,TRBD1,TRBV25-1,CASSESGGWGYTF
TRBJ2-7,.,TRBV6-1,CASREGGFEGEQYF
TRBJ2-2,.,TRBV4-1,CASSRRGLDTGELFF
TRBJ2-1,TRBD2,TRBV4-1,CASSQRGTSLDGEQFF
TRBJ2-7,.,TRBV7-9,CASSLGRTDHEQYF
TRBJ1-1,.,TRBV25-1,CASSRSLAGTEAFF
TRBJ1-1,.,TRBV19,CASSMLPGETEAFF
TRBJ2-2,TRBD2,TRBV5-1,CASSRETSGNTGELFF
TRBJ2-1,TRBD1,TRBV7-9,CASSLQGSPYNEQFF
TRBJ2-1,TRBD1,TRBV5-1,CASSLGQGIDEQFF
TRBJ1-2,.,TRBV6-1,CASTGVNDYGYTF
TRBJ2-1,.,TRBV27,CASSLYLDSDSLSNEQFF
TRBJ1-3,.,TRBV6-1,CASSLTTVSGNTIYF
TRBJ1-1,.,TRBV19,CASSIARDTEAFF
TRBJ2-7,TRBD2,TRBV6-1,CASSDPLAGGYYEQYF
TRBJ2-7,.,TRBV5-1,CASSPTTRAYEQYF
TRBJ1-4,TRBD1,TRBV5-5,CASSRTPGQNEKLFF
TRBJ2-2,.,TRBV11-3,CASSMAGRTGELFF
TRBJ2-7,.,TRBV9,CASSPRGSYEQYF
TRBJ2-3,TRBD2,TRBV5-4,CASSPGTSDVAQYF
TRBJ1-2,TRBD1,TRBV2,CASTMTGGLTGYTF
TRBJ2-3,.,TRBV7-6,CASSPVASHHTQYF
TRBJ1-3,TRBD1,TRBV12-5,CASGIGQGRLDTIYF
TRBJ1-2,.,TRBV30,CAWSSGGGYTF
TRBJ2-5,TRBD2,TRBV7-6,CASSLVSGSAWETQYF
TRBJ2-2,.,TRBV4-1,CASSQTTNTGELFF
TRBJ1-3,TRBD1,TRBV4-3,CASSHPSDRAISGNTIYF
TRBJ2-7,.,TRBV7-2,CASSLQGPSYEQYF
TRBJ2-3,TRBD2,TRBV7-2,CASSSTSGPGTDTQYF
TRBJ2-2,.,TRBV19,CASSIPSWGGPNTGELFF
TRBJ2-5,TRBD1,TRBV5-1,CASRHPGTGGSETQYF
TRBJ2-7,TRBD1,TRBV6-5,CASCAGTGRYEQYF
TRBJ1-3,TRBD1,TRBV6-1,CASSEGTGVQNTIYF
TRBJ1-3,.,TRBV5-1,CASSSGQEANTIYF
TRBJ1-1,.,TRBV7-3,CASSLTQESEAFF
TRBJ1-2,.,TRBV6-5,CASSYSTNYGYTF
TRBJ2-2,.,TRBV7-9,CASSLEAGELFF
TRBJ2-1,TRBD2,TRBV18,CASSPSGLAGYNEQFF
TRBJ2-3,TRBD2,TRBV4-2,CASSPLAGESDTQYF
TRBJ2-1,TRBD2,TRBV5-4,CASSLPSGNNEQFF
TRBJ2-7,.,TRBV5-1,CASSLDGGSFYEQYF
TRBJ1-1,.,TRBV29-1,CSGGGGGTEAFF